This entry features one T cell receptor (beta chain) sequence. Its antigen remains unidentified. The record originates from a study of graft-versus-host responses after intestinal transplantation. General study points: There were GvH clones found in recipient marrow, and some of them appeared first in ileum or blood. Levels of circulating GvH clones at their peak were associated with early post-transplant HvG declines.

This CDR3 contains 13 residues. V was clipped by 11 bases and J by 1 base, with 11 bases between them. The germline V gene has CDR1 MNHNS and CDR2 SASEGT. Using immunoSEQ multiplex PCR, the repertoire was profiled, and TCRdb retains in-frame clones only, with some absent. The data contain around 100,000 clones, about 90% of them singletons. The source material was unstimulated CD4+ T cells sorted from spleen or lymph node cells, sampled before transplant. V is TRBV6-1 and J is TRBJ2-2; D gene uncertain. The receptor was isolated from a human donor who was the organ donor for an intestinal transplant. The CDR3 nucleotides read TGTGCCGGCGCCTGGGGGAACACCGGGGAGCTGTTTTTT. It encodes CAGAWGNTGELFF.